This record covers a single TCR beta chain. As yet, its antigen is unknown. The source of the sample is a study of CD8+CD57+ T cells in acquired aplastic anemia. About the research overall: The DNA of sorted CD4+ and CD8+ cells averaged around 3 ug.

The V and J ends lost 4 bases and 3 bases respectively, with 17 bases between them. In germline, CDR1 is SGHRS, CDR2 YFSETQ. This CDR3 region has 15 residues. Researchers used genomic DNA as the template to profile TCR beta VDJ and CDR3. TCRdb re-called the reads with MiXCR, one entry per CDR3 protein. This table holds hundreds of thousands of distinct CDR3 sequences, 60% to 80% found once. General study points: Sharing between patients and controls was observed for twenty-nine CD8+ CDR3 sequences.

The rearrangement links TRBV5-1 to TRBJ2-7, with a weak D call TRBD1 (6 bases). The specimen was sorted CD4+, CD8+, or CD8+CD57+ T cells (not recorded which) from PBMCs. The receptor was isolated from a human donor in good health, serving as a control. The CDR3 is CASSLTGSLVYEQYF. The CDR3 DNA is TGCGCCAGCAGCCTAACAGGGAGTTTAGTCTACGAGCAGTACTTC. The complete variable domain, with remaining parts taken from reference TRBV5-1 and TRBJ2-7, reads KAGVTQTPRYLIKTRGQQVTLSCSPISGHRSVSWYQQTPGQGLQFLFEYFSETQRNKGNFPGRFSGRQFSNSRSEMNVSTLELGDSALYLCASSLTGSLVYEQYFGPGTRLTVT.